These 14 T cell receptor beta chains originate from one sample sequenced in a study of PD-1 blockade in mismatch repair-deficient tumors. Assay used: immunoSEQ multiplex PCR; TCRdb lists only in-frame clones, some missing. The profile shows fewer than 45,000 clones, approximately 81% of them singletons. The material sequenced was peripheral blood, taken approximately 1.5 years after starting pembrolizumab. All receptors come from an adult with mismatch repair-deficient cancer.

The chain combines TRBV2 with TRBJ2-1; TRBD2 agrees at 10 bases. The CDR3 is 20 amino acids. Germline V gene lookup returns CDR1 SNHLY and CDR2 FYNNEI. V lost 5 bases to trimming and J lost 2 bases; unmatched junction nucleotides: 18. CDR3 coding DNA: TGTGCCAGCAGTCCCAGACTAGCGGGTAAAGGGGCCTTAACCTACAATGAGCAGTTCTTC. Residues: CASSPRLAGKGALTYNEQFF.

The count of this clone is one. The CDR3 loop is CASSILEGAGGETQYF. The CDR3 bases are TGTGCCAGTAGTATACTTGAGGGGGCAGGTGGGGAGACCCAGTACTTC. The rearrangement uses TRBV19 and TRBJ2-5, with 7 positions matching TRBD1. Germline V gene data show CDR1 as LNHDA and CDR2 as SQIVND (reference sequence). The length of the CDR3 is 16 residues. The ends lost 2 bases at V and 5 bases at J; junction bases unmatched: 11. Based on the CDR3 plus reference TRBV19 and TRBJ2-5, the full variable domain is DGGITQSPKYLFRKEGQNVTLSCEQNLNHDAMYWYRQDPGQGLRLIYYSQIVNDFQKGDIAEGYSVSREKKESFPLTVTSAQKNPTAFYLCASSILEGAGGETQYFGPGTRLLVL.

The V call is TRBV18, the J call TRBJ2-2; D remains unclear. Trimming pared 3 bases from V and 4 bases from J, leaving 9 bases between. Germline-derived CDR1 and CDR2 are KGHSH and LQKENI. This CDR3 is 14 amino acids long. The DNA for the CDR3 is TGTGCCAGCTCACCCCTCTCCAGCACCGGGGAGCTGTTTTTT. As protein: CASSPLSSTGELFF.

The CDR3 sequence: CATRGFIWRETCEQFF. The DNA for the CDR3 is TGCGCCACCAGGGGCTTTATTTGGCGGGAGACCTGTGAGCAGTTCTTC. The V and J genes are TRBV10-1 and TRBJ2-1; D is perhaps TRBD2 (7 bases). CDR1 WNHNN and CDR2 SYGVQD come from the germline V gene (reference sequence). The CDR3 spans 16 residues. Trimming took off 10 bases at V and 9 bases at J, with 28 bases between the two ends.

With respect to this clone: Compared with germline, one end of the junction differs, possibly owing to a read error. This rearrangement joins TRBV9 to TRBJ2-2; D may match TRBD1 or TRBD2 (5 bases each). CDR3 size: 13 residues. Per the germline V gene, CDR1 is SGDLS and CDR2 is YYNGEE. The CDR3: CASSVVASGDLFF. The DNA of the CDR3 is TGTGCCAGCAGCGTAGTGGCGTCCGGGGACCTGTTTTTT.

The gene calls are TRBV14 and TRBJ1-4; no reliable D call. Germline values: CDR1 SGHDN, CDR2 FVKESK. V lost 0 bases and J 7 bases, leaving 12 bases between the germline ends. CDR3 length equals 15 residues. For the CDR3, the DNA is TGTGCCAGCAGCCAAGAGTTGGTGGTGGGTGAAAAACTGTTTTTT. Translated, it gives CASSQELVVGEKLFF.

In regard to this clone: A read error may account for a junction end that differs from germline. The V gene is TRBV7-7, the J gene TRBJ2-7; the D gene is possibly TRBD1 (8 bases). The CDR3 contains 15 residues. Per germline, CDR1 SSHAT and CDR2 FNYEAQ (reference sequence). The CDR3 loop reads CASSPTTGGAGEQYF. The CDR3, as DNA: TGTGCTAGCAGCCCGACTACAGGGGGGGCCGGCGAGCAGTACTTC.

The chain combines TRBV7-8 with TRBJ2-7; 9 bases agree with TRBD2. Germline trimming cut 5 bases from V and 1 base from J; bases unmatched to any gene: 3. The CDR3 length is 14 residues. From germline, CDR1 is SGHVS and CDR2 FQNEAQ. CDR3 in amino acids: CASSAREGSYEQYF. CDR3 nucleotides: TGTGCCAGCAGCGCGCGGGAGGGATCCTACGAGCAGTACTTC.

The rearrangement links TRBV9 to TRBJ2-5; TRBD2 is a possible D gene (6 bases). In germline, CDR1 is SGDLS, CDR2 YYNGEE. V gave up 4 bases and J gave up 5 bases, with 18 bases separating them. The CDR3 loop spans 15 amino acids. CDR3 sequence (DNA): TGTGCCAGCAGCCCGCGGGACGGGGCAGGCGAGACCCAGTACTTC. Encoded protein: CASSPRDGAGETQYF.

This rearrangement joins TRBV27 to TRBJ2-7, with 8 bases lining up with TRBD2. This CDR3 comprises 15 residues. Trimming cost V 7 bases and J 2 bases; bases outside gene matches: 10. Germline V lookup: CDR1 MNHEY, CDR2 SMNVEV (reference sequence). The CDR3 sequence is CASTMSGRVPYEQYF. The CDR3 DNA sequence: TGTGCCAGCACCATGAGCGGGAGAGTTCCCTACGAGCAGTACTTC.

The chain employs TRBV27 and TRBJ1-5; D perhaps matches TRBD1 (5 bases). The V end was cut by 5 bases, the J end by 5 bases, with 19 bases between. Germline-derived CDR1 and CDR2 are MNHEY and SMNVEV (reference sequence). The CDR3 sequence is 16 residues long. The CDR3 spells CASSPGTQNRHQPQHF. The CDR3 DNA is TGTGCCAGCAGTCCCGGGACGCAAAATAGGCATCAGCCCCAGCATTTT.

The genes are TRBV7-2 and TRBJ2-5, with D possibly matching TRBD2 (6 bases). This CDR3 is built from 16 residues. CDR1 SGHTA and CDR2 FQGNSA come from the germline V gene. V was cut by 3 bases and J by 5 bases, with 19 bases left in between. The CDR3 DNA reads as TGTGCCAGCAGCTTTGTCTCTAGCGCCGAATGGGAGACCCAGTACTTC. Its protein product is CASSFVSSAEWETQYF.

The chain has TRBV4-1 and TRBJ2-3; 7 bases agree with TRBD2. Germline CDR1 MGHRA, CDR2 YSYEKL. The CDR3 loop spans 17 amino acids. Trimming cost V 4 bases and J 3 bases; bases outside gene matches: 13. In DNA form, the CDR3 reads TGCGCCAGCAGCCCGGAAGGGGCGGGAGTGGATACAGATACGCAGTATTTT. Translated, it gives CASSPEGAGVDTDTQYF.

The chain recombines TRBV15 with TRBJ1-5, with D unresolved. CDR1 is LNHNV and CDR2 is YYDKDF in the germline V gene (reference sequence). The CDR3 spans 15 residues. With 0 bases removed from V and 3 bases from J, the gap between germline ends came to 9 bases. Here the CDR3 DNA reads TGTGCCACCAGCAGAGATAGCCAGTACAATCAGCCCCAGCATTTT. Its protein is CATSRDSQYNQPQHF. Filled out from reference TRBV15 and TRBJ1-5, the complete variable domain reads DAMVIQNPRYQVTQFGKPVTLSCSQTLNHNVMYWYQQKSSQAPKLLFHYYDKDFNNEADTPDNFQSRRPNTSFCFLDIRSPGLGDTAMYLCATSRDSQYNQPQHFGDGTRLSIL.